This T cell receptor beta chain comes out of a study of T cell responses to AZD1222 COVID-19 vaccine. This clone was detected once. This CDR3 has 13 residues. V gave up 5 bases and J gave up 4 bases, with 10 bases separating them. In germline, CDR1 is LNHNV, CDR2 YYDKDF (reference sequence). The data were produced by immunoSEQ multiplex PCR, yet TCRdb's version contains in-frame clones alone and is incomplete. This table holds about 120,000 clones, approximately 83% found once. The chain is built from TRBV15 and TRBJ2-3; D uncertain. This receptor was taken from an adult in good health. The input for sequencing was peripheral blood, taken on day 0 of MenACWY control vaccination. The CDR3 spells CATSPYAADTQYF. Written as DNA, the CDR3 is TGTGCCACCAGCCCCTATGCCGCAGATACGCAGTATTTT.